Presented here are 25 T cell receptor beta chains from one specimen sequenced in a study of blood T cells in healthy people across ages. Using a J-beta primer mix together with a sample-barcoded 5' primer, a second PCR was run for roughly 6 to 12 cycles. A single record per CDR3 protein comes from TCRdb applying MiXCR to the 5' RACE reads. The sample holds approximately 830,000 distinct CDR3 sequences, approximately 59% seen once. The source material was blood. Receptors originate from a man aged 25 to 40 in good health.

This clonotype was picked up a small number of times. The rearrangement links TRBV7-9 to TRBJ2-7, with D unclear. Germline values: CDR1 SEHNR, CDR2 FQNEAQ (reference sequence). This CDR3 comprises 16 residues. V was clipped by 5 bases and J by 0 bases, with 17 bases between them. CDR3 sequence reads: CASSLGSAKSSYEQYF. DNA of the CDR3: TGTGCCAGCAGCCTAGGGTCAGCGAAGAGCTCCTACGAGCAGTACTTC.

The J gene is TRBJ2-5, the V gene TRBV5-5; D uncertain. The CDR3 runs 15 residues. Germline CDR1 and CDR2: SGHKS and YYEKEE (reference sequence). Trimming took 0 bases from V and 3 from J, leaving 12 bases between them. CDR3 bases: TGTGCCAGCAGCTTGGTTCGTAATGGGAAAGAGACCCAGTACTTC. It codes for CASSLVRNGKETQYF.

This sequence joins TRBV6-2 or TRBV6-3 and TRBJ2-2; no definite D call. CDR1 is MNHEY and CDR2 is SVGEGT in the germline V gene. V lost 6 bases to trimming and J lost 2 bases, with 4 bases between them. The CDR3 length is 12 residues. CDR3 region: CASRANTGELFF. CDR3 bases: TGTGCCAGCAGAGCTAACACCGGGGAGCTGTTTTTT.

There are a few counts of this clonotype. The chain uses TRBV7-9 and TRBJ2-3; D is possibly TRBD2 (5 bases). The V end lost 1 base, the J end lost 2 bases, and 10 bases lay between the germline ends. The CDR3 contains 15 residues. Germline CDR1 is SEHNR and CDR2 is FQNEAQ (reference sequence). CDR3 amino acids: CASSLGTFATDTQYF. CDR3 nucleotides: TGTGCCAGCAGCTTAGGGACTTTCGCCACAGATACGCAGTATTTT.

J is TRBJ2-1 and V is TRBV10-3; TRBD2 matches 8 bases. The CDR3 is 15 residues long. V shed 5 bases, J shed 8 bases, and the junction held 11 bases outside the gene matches. The V gene's germline CDR1 is ENHRY and CDR2 SYGVKD. The CDR3 nucleotides read TGTGCCATCAGTAGTACTAGCGGACCTTACGATGAGCAGTTCTTC. It translates to CAISSTSGPYDEQFF.

This clonotype showed up just once. V and J are TRBV7-6 and TRBJ2-3; the match to TRBD2 covers 12 bases. This CDR3 comprises 18 residues. Per the germline V gene, CDR1 is SGHVS and CDR2 is FNYEAQ. With V trimmed by 5 bases and J by 2 bases, 11 bases remained unmatched. For the CDR3, the DNA is TGTGCCAGCAGCCTACATTCGTCTAGCGGGGGGGTCACAGATACGCAGTATTTT. Protein: CASSLHSSSGGVTDTQYF.

The chain has TRBV29-1 and TRBJ2-1, with D hard to call. Germline V gene sequence: CDR1 SQVTM, CDR2 ANQGSEA. Trimming pared 3 bases from V and 5 bases from J, leaving 8 bases between. The CDR3 loop spans 12 amino acids. The CDR3 DNA is TGCAGCGTTGATGGACCTAACAATGAGCAGTTCTTC. It encodes CSVDGPNNEQFF.

This clonotype was counted only a few times. The chain uses TRBV10-3 and TRBJ2-7; 9 bases map to TRBD1. The J call could be wrong; TRBJ2-5 is a better fit for the DNA end. In germline, CDR1 is ENHRY, CDR2 SYGVKD. CDR3 size: 15 residues. In DNA, the CDR3 is TGTGCCATCAGTGAGCCGGGACAGGGTTGGGAGACCCAGTACTTC. Translating it yields CAISEPGQGWETQYF.

The CDR3 coding sequence is TGTGCCAGCAGCTTGGACATAACCCAAGAGACCCAGTACTTC. Protein: CASSLDITQETQYF. V and J are TRBV5-5 and TRBJ2-5; D not resolved. The CDR3 length is 14 residues. V was clipped by 0 bases and J by 1 base, with 7 bases between them. Germline-derived CDR1 and CDR2 are SGHKS and YYEKEE (reference sequence).

This chain connects TRBV30 to TRBJ2-3; 9 positions match TRBD2. This CDR3 contains 15 residues. Germline V lookup: CDR1 GTSNPN, CDR2 SVGIG (reference sequence). V lost 1 base, J lost 3 bases, and 5 bases stayed unmatched. The CDR3 bases are TGTGCCTGGAGTGAATTAGCGGGGGATACAGATACGCAGTATTTT. This codes for CAWSELAGDTDTQYF.

The rearrangement uses TRBV2 and TRBJ2-1; 7 bases fit TRBD2. Near its end, the DNA agrees better with TRBJ2-7, so the J call may be wrong. This CDR3 has 14 amino acids. Germline V lookup: CDR1 SNHLY, CDR2 FYNNEI. The CDR3 region has the DNA TGTGCCAGCAGGGAACTAGCGAACACCTACGAGCAGTACTTC. Amino acid sequence: CASRELANTYEQYF.

The chain carries TRBV5-1 and TRBJ2-5; D is ambiguous. CDR3 length: 12 residues. Germline-derived CDR1 and CDR2 are SGHRS and YFSETQ. The V end lost 4 bases, the J end lost 0 bases, and 4 bases lay between the germline ends. CDR3 loop: CASSDYQETQYF. The CDR3, as DNA: TGCGCCAGCAGCGACTACCAAGAGACCCAGTACTTC.

The chain is built from TRBV20-1 and TRBJ2-3; D could derive from TRBD1 or TRBD2 (5 bases each). The CDR3 consists of 20 residues. Deletions cut 0 bases from V and 0 bases from J, with 25 bases between. CDR1 is DFQATT and CDR2 is SNEGSKA in the germline V gene (reference sequence). CDR3 sequence (DNA): TGCAGTGCTAGAGATCCTGGAAGGGGAGTGCGTCACTGGAGCACAGATACGCAGTATTTT. It is translated as CSARDPGRGVRHWSTDTQYF.

J is TRBJ1-2 and V is TRBV7-9; weak D call: TRBD1 (5 bases). CDR3 length: 15 amino acids. Germline CDR1 is SEHNR and CDR2 is FQNEAQ (reference sequence). V was cut by 5 bases and J by 4 bases, with 17 bases left in between. The CDR3 protein is CASSHGGLRIYGYTF. The CDR3 DNA sequence: TGTGCCAGCAGCCACGGGGGTCTCCGGATCTATGGCTACACCTTC.

This chain links TRBV6-5 with TRBJ1-1; D is perhaps TRBD1 (5 bases). Trimming cost V 3 bases and J 2 bases, with 13 bases left between them. The CDR3 extends over 15 amino acids. Germline lookup yields CDR1 MNHEY and CDR2 SVGAGI. The CDR3 DNA reads as TGTGCCAGCAGTTATAGCCGTCAGGGAAACACTGAAGCTTTCTTT. It codes for CASSYSRQGNTEAFF.

J is TRBJ2-7 and V is TRBV12-3 or TRBV12-4; 12 bases agree with TRBD2. The J call may be faulty, since TRBJ2-5 better matches the DNA end. The CDR3 has 15 residues. The CDR3 is CASRDRTSGDETQYF. The CDR3 bases are TGTGCCAGCAGAGACCGGACTAGCGGGGATGAGACCCAGTACTTC.

This chain connects TRBV28 to TRBJ1-2; D gene unclear. This CDR3 contains 11 residues. V shed 7 bases and J shed 1 base, with 4 bases lying between them. Per germline, CDR1 MDHEN and CDR2 SYDVKM. The chain's CDR3 is CASIDNYGYTF. CDR3 in DNA: TGTGCCAGCATCGATAACTATGGCTACACCTTC.

The chain carries TRBV9 and TRBJ2-7; unclear D gene. There are 15 residues in the CDR3. The germline gives CDR1 SGDLS, CDR2 YYNGEE. Trimming stripped 4 bases from V and 2 bases from J, with 16 bases between. The CDR3 bases are TGTGCCAGCAGCCCCTCTGGTGGAAGGCCCTACGAGCAGTACTTC. Translated: CASSPSGGRPYEQYF.

This clonotype was recorded only once. The rearrangement links TRBV5-6 to TRBJ2-3; 9 bases fit TRBD1. This CDR3 has 16 residues. Losses at the gene ends were 3 bases for V and 0 bases for J; bases not matched to a gene: 5. CDR1 SGHDT and CDR2 YYEEEE come from the germline V gene. In nucleotides, the CDR3 is TGTGCCAGCAGCTGGGGGACAGGGAGAAGCACAGATACGCAGTATTTT. Translating it yields CASSWGTGRSTDTQYF.

This clonotype was found a few times. The V gene is TRBV20-1, the J gene TRBJ2-1; 12 bases are a match to TRBD2. Per the germline V gene, CDR1 is DFQATT and CDR2 is SNEGSKA (reference sequence). The V gene end was trimmed by 0 bases and the J gene end by 9 bases; junction bases not matched to a gene: 12. The CDR3 totals 17 residues. This CDR3 reads CSARDSGLAGGSGEQFF. CDR3 DNA sequence: TGCAGTGCTAGAGATTCGGGGCTAGCGGGGGGGTCTGGTGAGCAGTTCTTC.

The rearrangement joins TRBV10-3 to TRBJ2-7, with 7 bases aligning to TRBD2. The CDR3 spans 14 residues. CDR1 is ENHRY and CDR2 is SYGVKD in the germline V gene. Losses at the gene ends were 2 bases for V and 3 bases for J; bases not matched to a gene: 4. This CDR3 reads CAISETSEHYEQYF. CDR3 in DNA: TGTGCCATCAGTGAGACTAGCGAGCACTACGAGCAGTACTTC.

In its sample, this clonotype was seen a few times. The rearrangement joins TRBV12-3 or TRBV12-4 to TRBJ2-1; D is unresolved. The CDR3 contains 13 residues. Trimming left V 3 bases short and J 6 bases short, with 9 bases between. The CDR3 bases are TGTGCCAGCAGTTTCCCCCTGGGCAATGAGCAGTTCTTC. Amino acids: CASSFPLGNEQFF.

The rearrangement links TRBV6-5 to TRBJ2-5; 14 bases fit TRBD2. CDR1 is MNHEY, CDR2 SVGAGI, per germline. V lost 6 bases and J lost 7; bases outside the gene matches: 7. CDR3 size: 15 residues. The CDR3 is CASRLTSGGAGTQYF. DNA for the CDR3: TGTGCCAGCAGGCTGACTAGCGGGGGGGCCGGGACCCAGTACTTC.

The gene calls are TRBV20-1 and TRBJ2-5; a possible D gene is TRBD2 (5 bases). Germline CDR1 is DFQATT and CDR2 is SNEGSKA (reference sequence). The CDR3 is 14 residues long. Between the trimmed V and J ends, which lost 6 bases and 1 base, there was a span of 15 bases. CDR3 in DNA: TGCAGTGCGCCCGAGGGAAGAGTCCAAGAGACCCAGTACTTC. Amino acid sequence: CSAPEGRVQETQYF.

This clonotype has a handful of counts. The chain is built from TRBV28 and TRBJ1-2; tentative D call: TRBD1 (6 bases). This CDR3 contains 12 residues. Germline CDR1 and CDR2: MDHEN and SYDVKM. The V end was cut by 7 bases, the J end by 10 bases, with 16 bases between. The CDR3: CASTRTVPFYTF. For the CDR3, the DNA is TGTGCCAGCACCCGGACAGTCCCCTTCTACACCTTC.